The clone carrying this T cell receptor beta chain was observed a handful of times. What it binds is unknown. The data derive from a study of cytotoxic CD8 clonotypes in ibrutinib-treated CLL. Profiled with immunoSEQ multiplex PCR; TCRdb holds only in-frame clones, not every one. The sample has roughly 58,000 clones, 54% seen once. Study outcomes and limitations: Sample timing was unmatched between remission and later-progressing patients; lymph nodes unstudied. At progression, clonality fell back toward baseline after rising at ibrutinib response.

CDR1 is MGHDK, CDR2 SYGVNS, per germline. The CDR3 totals 15 residues. V gave up 3 bases and J gave up 4 bases, with 13 bases separating them. Cryopreserved PBMCs provided 2 to 2.5 micrograms of genomic DNA for the TCR beta libraries. The specimen comprised PBMCs, sampled at disease progression, from a patient treated with ibrutinib. This receptor was taken from a human donor with chronic lymphocytic leukemia. This chain connects TRBV25-1 to TRBJ1-5, with TRBD1 as a possible D gene (5 bases). The CDR3 loop reads CASSDRAGLNQPQHF. The CDR3 nucleotides read TGTGCCAGCAGTGACAGGGCAGGGCTGAATCAGCCCCAGCATTTT.